The 26 T cell receptor beta chains below were found in one sample sequenced in a study of T cell responses to AZD1222 COVID-19 vaccine. TCRdb's copy holds only in-frame clones and misses some; the assay was immunoSEQ multiplex PCR. The sample lists over 110,000 clones, around 91% occurring once. The sequencing used peripheral blood, collected 28 days after the second AZD1222 dose. The receptors shown here come from an adult who received the AZD1222 COVID-19 vaccine.

The V call is TRBV28, the J call TRBJ1-2; TRBD1 aligns across 8 bases. There are 18 residues in the CDR3. Germline V gene lookup returns CDR1 MDHEN and CDR2 SYDVKM. Trimming removed 6 bases from V and 6 bases from J; junction bases left unmatched: 21. As DNA, the CDR3 is TGTGCCAGCAGCCGAGAGAGGGACAGGTGGGCTACACTAAATGGCTACACCTTC. This sequence encodes CASSRERDRWATLNGYTF.

The sample holds one count of this clone. This sequence joins TRBV7-9 and TRBJ2-2, with D tentatively TRBD1 (6 bases). The CDR3 extends over 15 amino acids. Trimming left V 0 bases short and J 6 bases short, with 11 bases between. Germline values: CDR1 SEHNR, CDR2 FQNEAQ (reference sequence). The CDR3 DNA reads as TGTGCCAGCAGCTTAGCTGGCCAGGGGCCCGGGGAGCTGTTTTTT. This translates into CASSLAGQGPGELFF.

The chain links TRBV2 to TRBJ2-5, with D hard to call. This CDR3 is built from 13 residues. Deletions cut 5 bases from V and 4 bases from J, with 11 bases between. Germline assignment: CDR1 SNHLY and CDR2 FYNNEI. In nucleotides, the CDR3 is TGTGCCAGCAGTAGGCTAGAGAGAGAGACCCAGTACTTC. This sequence encodes CASSRLERETQYF. The variable domain in full, with the rest retrieved from reference TRBV2 and TRBJ2-5, is EPEVTQTPSHQVTQMGQEVILRCVPISNHLYFYWYRQILGQKVEFLVSFYNNEISEKSEIFDDQFSVERPDGSNFTLKIRSTKLEDSAMYFCASSRLERETQYFGPGTRLLVL.

This clone was seen a single time. This chain joins TRBV19 and TRBJ1-2; TRBD1 aligns across 9 bases. Germline values: CDR1 LNHDA, CDR2 SQIVND (reference sequence). This CDR3 region has 17 residues. Germline trimming cut 6 bases from V and 8 bases from J; bases unmatched to any gene: 19. The CDR3 sequence is CASSPGTGKKTIGGYTF. The CDR3 coding sequence is TGTGCCAGTAGCCCCGGGACAGGGAAGAAAACTATCGGCGGCTACACCTTC. The full variable domain, in which reference TRBV19 and TRBJ1-2 provide the parts outside the CDR3, is DGGITQSPKYLFRKEGQNVTLSCEQNLNHDAMYWYRQDPGQGLRLIYYSQIVNDFQKGDIAEGYSVSREKKESFPLTVTSAQKNPTAFYLCASSPGTGKKTIGGYTFGSGTRLTVV.

The chain links TRBV19 to TRBJ1-5; D perhaps matches TRBD1 (6 bases). Germline V gene data show CDR1 as LNHDA and CDR2 as SQIVND (reference sequence). V was trimmed by 0 bases and J by 0 bases, leaving 6 bases between them. The CDR3 has 15 amino acids. The CDR3: CASSIDRGSNQPQHF. CDR3 DNA: TGTGCCAGTAGTATAGACAGGGGTAGCAATCAGCCCCAGCATTTT.

The V call is TRBV29-1, the J call TRBJ1-1; D is ambiguous. The germline CDR1 and CDR2 sequences are SQVTM and ANQGSEA. CDR3 length: 12 amino acids. The V end was cut by 3 bases, the J end by 5 bases, with 10 bases between. The CDR3 region is CSVDGSGTEAFF. The CDR3 DNA reads TGCAGCGTTGACGGGAGTGGAACTGAAGCTTTCTTT.

This clone appeared a few times. The chain uses TRBV12-3 or TRBV12-4 and TRBJ2-3, with D uncertain. The CDR3 is made up of 13 amino acids. Trimming stripped 1 base from V and 9 bases from J, with 11 bases between. This CDR3 is CASSLGLKGTQYF. The CDR3 bases are TGTGCCAGCAGTTTAGGGCTGAAAGGGACGCAGTATTTT.

The gene calls are TRBV13 and TRBJ2-3, with D perhaps TRBD1 or TRBD2 (5 bases each). Germline V gene lookup returns CDR1 PRHDT and CDR2 FYEKMQ (reference sequence). CDR3 length: 14 amino acids. Trimming removed 5 bases at V and 4 bases at J, with 13 bases between. The CDR3 sequence: CASSPRRGADTQYF. The CDR3 DNA reads TGTGCCAGCAGCCCCCGCCGAGGGGCAGATACGCAGTATTTT. Full variable domain (rest looked up from reference TRBV13 and TRBJ2-3): AAGVIQSPRHLIKEKRETATLKCYPIPRHDTVYWYQQGPGQDPQFLISFYEKMQSDKGSIPDRFSAQQFSDYHSELNMSSLELGDSALYFCASSPRRGADTQYFGPGTRLTVL.

The chain has TRBV7-2 and TRBJ1-1, with TRBD1 as a possible D gene (6 bases). Trimming took 4 bases from V and 0 from J, leaving 12 bases between them. Germline CDR1 is SGHTA and CDR2 is FQGNSA. The CDR3 consists of 15 residues. The CDR3 loop reads CASSSGVLMNTEAFF. CDR3 sequence (DNA): TGTGCCAGCAGCTCAGGGGTTCTCATGAACACTGAAGCTTTCTTT.

The genes are TRBV27 and TRBJ1-2, with 8 bases aligning to TRBD1. The V and J ends lost 10 bases and 0 bases, in that order; junction bases with no gene match: 16. CDR1 MNHEY and CDR2 SMNVEV come from the germline V gene (reference sequence). The length of the CDR3 is 17 residues. The CDR3: CATLLAGGDGANYGYTF. The CDR3 DNA is TGTGCCACTCTCCTGGCAGGGGGCGATGGAGCTAACTATGGCTACACCTTC.

In nucleotides, the CDR3 is TGTGCCAGCAGTCCCCCGGGTCCCTATAATTCACCCCTCCACTTT. Its translation: CASSPPGPYNSPLHF. The chain combines TRBV27 with TRBJ1-6; D is uncertain. CDR3 length equals 15 residues. Germline V gene data show CDR1 as MNHEY and CDR2 as SMNVEV (reference sequence). The germline V and J ends were trimmed by 5 bases and 2 bases, with 10 bases remaining between them.

The chain couples TRBV30 to TRBJ2-3, with TRBD2 matching over 7 bases. CDR1 is GTSNPN and CDR2 is SVGIG in the germline V gene (reference sequence). With V trimmed by 0 bases and J by 2 bases, 5 bases remained unmatched. CDR3 length: 15 amino acids. This CDR3 is CAWSVYAGATDTQYF. In DNA, the CDR3 is TGTGCCTGGAGTGTATACGCGGGAGCCACAGATACGCAGTATTTT.

The chain couples TRBV7-9 to TRBJ1-5; no clear D gene. V was clipped by 1 base and J by 7 bases, with 5 bases between them. The CDR3 sequence is 12 residues long. Germline V gives CDR1 SEHNR, CDR2 FQNEAQ (reference sequence). This CDR3 is CASSLESQPQHF. The CDR3 region has the DNA TGTGCCAGCAGCTTAGAGAGCCAGCCCCAGCATTTT.

This chain joins TRBV3-1 (or the pseudogene TRBV3-2) and TRBJ2-7, with D perhaps TRBD1 (5 bases). Germline V gene data show CDR1 as LGHDT and CDR2 as YNNKEL (reference sequence). Trimming left V 0 bases short and J 6 bases short, with 15 bases between. The CDR3 has 15 amino acids. The CDR3 DNA reads as TGTGCCAGCAGCCAAGATATGGCTACAGGTCGCGAGCAGTACGTC. Amino acid sequence: CASSQDMATGREQYV.

This clone showed up just once. CDR3 nucleotide sequence: TGTGCCTGGAAGGATGAATCCTACGAGCAGTACTTC. Its translation: CAWKDESYEQYF. This chain connects TRBV30 to TRBJ2-7; no reliable D call. V gave up 4 bases and J gave up 1 base, with 8 bases separating them. CDR1 is GTSNPN, CDR2 SVGIG, per germline (reference sequence). This CDR3 is 12 amino acids long.

This sequence joins TRBV2 and TRBJ1-1, with a weak D call TRBD1 (6 bases). The germline CDR1 and CDR2 sequences are SNHLY and FYNNEI. V was trimmed by 0 bases and J by 4 bases, leaving 9 bases between them. CDR3 size: 14 residues. The CDR3 nucleotides are TGTGCCAGCAGTGAAGCGCGAGGGGGCACTGAAGCTTTCTTT. It encodes CASSEARGGTEAFF.

V gene TRBV5-6 combines with J gene TRBJ2-1; 8 bases align to TRBD1. Germline V gene lookup returns CDR1 SGHDT and CDR2 YYEEEE. The CDR3 runs 13 residues. Trimming at V came to 3 bases and at J to 6 bases, leaving 2 bases not matched to a gene. The CDR3 coding sequence is TGTGCCAGCAGCTGGGGACAGGCCAATGAGCAGTTCTTC. Its translation is CASSWGQANEQFF.

The V call is TRBV5-5, the J call TRBJ2-3; D not certain. Trimming cost V 5 bases and J 3 bases, with 7 bases left between them. CDR3 length equals 12 residues. CDR1 is SGHKS, CDR2 YYEKEE, per germline (reference sequence). The CDR3 bases are TGTGCCAGCAGTTTTAGGACAGATACGCAGTATTTT. Its protein product is CASSFRTDTQYF.

Remarks on this clone: The sample holds other DNA sequences that translate to the same CDR3. This sequence joins TRBV18 and TRBJ1-1; the D is unclear. The CDR3 spans 13 residues. The V end was cut by 3 bases, the J end by 1 base, with 6 bases between. Germline values: CDR1 KGHSH, CDR2 LQKENI. In DNA, the CDR3 is TGTGCCAGCTCACCCGGAGAGAACACTGAAGCTTTCTTT. Translating it yields CASSPGENTEAFF. The full variable domain, its missing parts supplied by reference TRBV18 and TRBJ1-1, is NAGVMQNPRHLVRRRGQEARLRCSPMKGHSHVYWYRQLPEEGLKFMVYLQKENIIDESGMPKERFSAEFPKEGPSILRIQQVVRGDSAAYFCASSPGENTEAFFGQGTRLTVV.

The chain has TRBV7-9 and TRBJ1-4; unclear D gene. This CDR3 is 13 amino acids long. The V end was cut by 4 bases, the J end by 7 bases, with 10 bases between. Germline-derived CDR1 and CDR2 are SEHNR and FQNEAQ (reference sequence). The CDR3 spells CASSSKGPEKLFF. DNA for the CDR3: TGTGCCAGCAGCTCAAAAGGACCTGAAAAACTGTTTTTT.

CDR3 sequence: CASSQEGTGPYEQYV. The CDR3, as DNA: TGCGCCAGCAGCCAAGAGGGGACAGGCCCCTACGAGCAGTACGTC. This chain links TRBV4-1 with TRBJ2-7, with TRBD1 matching 8 bases. CDR1 and CDR2 from the germline V gene are MGHRA and YSYEKL. This CDR3 has 15 amino acids. Unmatched junction bases numbered 3, after V lost 0 bases and J lost 2 bases.

The rearrangement joins TRBV27 to TRBJ2-5; no clear D gene. Germline assignment: CDR1 MNHEY and CDR2 SMNVEV (reference sequence). V was shortened by 5 bases and J by 3 bases, with 16 bases between the two germline ends. The CDR3 extends over 15 amino acids. The CDR3 DNA sequence: TGTGCCAGCAGTCAGTCCGCGTGGGAAGAAGAGACCCAGTACTTC. Amino acids: CASSQSAWEEETQYF.

V is TRBV13 and J is TRBJ2-6; no clear D. The germline V gene has CDR1 PRHDT and CDR2 FYEKMQ (reference sequence). The CDR3 totals 15 residues. Trimming removed 6 bases at V and 0 bases at J, with 9 bases between. CDR3 in DNA: TGTGCCAGCAGAAAGGGCGGCTCTGGGGCCAACGTCCTGACTTTC. As protein: CASRKGGSGANVLTF.

The rearrangement joins TRBV24-1 to TRBJ1-1; 7 bases fit TRBD1. Losses at the gene ends were 7 bases for V and 4 bases for J; bases not matched to a gene: 5. Germline V gene sequence: CDR1 KGHDR, CDR2 SFDVKD. The CDR3 is 13 amino acids. The CDR3 region has the DNA TGTGCCACCAGCAACAGGGGTGGCACTGAAGCTTTCTTT. As protein: CATSNRGGTEAFF.

V and J are TRBV7-6 and TRBJ1-5; no clear D. From germline, CDR1 is SGHVS and CDR2 FNYEAQ. CDR3 size: 13 residues. V shed 5 bases and J shed 4 bases, with 9 bases lying between them. The CDR3 sequence: CASSQDGNQPQHF. CDR3 sequence (DNA): TGTGCCAGCAGCCAGGACGGAAATCAGCCCCAGCATTTT.

This clone was counted a single time. V usage is TRBV7-7 and J usage is TRBJ1-2; D remains unclear. This CDR3 contains 12 residues. Germline V gene sequence: CDR1 SSHAT, CDR2 FNYEAQ (reference sequence). CDR3 bases: TGTGCTACCCGCCGAGTCAACTATGGCTACACCTTC. This codes for CATRRVNYGYTF. Using reference TRBV7-7 and TRBJ1-2 for the parts outside the CDR3, the full variable domain is GAGVSQSPRYKVTKRGQDVTLRCDPISSHATLYWYQQALGQGPEFLTYFNYEAQPDKSGLPSDRFSAERPEGSISTLTIQRTEQRDSAMYRCATRRVNYGYTFGSGTRLTVV.